Given below is one T cell receptor (beta chain) in context. Clones were read by immunoSEQ multiplex PCR, and TCRdb kept only the in-frame ones, dropping some. The sample shows approximately 660,000 clones, roughly 90% of them seen only once. The data belong to a study of shared T cell receptors in the human thymus. This CDR3 region has 15 residues. After removal of 4 bases from V and 6 bases from J, the junction contained 10 bases not matched to a gene. The germline CDR1 and CDR2 sequences are SGHRS and YFSETQ. The sample was also reused in another study, on human thymus T cells. That source reports: Thymic samples were excised during corrective heart operations. In unrelated individuals, thymic repertoires overlapped highly, according to related research.

The chain combines TRBV5-1 with TRBJ2-3; the match to TRBD2 covers 8 bases. The TCR was taken from a boy under two years old with a congenital heart defect. Sequencing used thymocytes. This CDR3 reads CASSILADSGDTQYF. For the CDR3, the DNA is TGCGCCAGCAGCATACTAGCGGACTCAGGGGATACGCAGTATTTT.